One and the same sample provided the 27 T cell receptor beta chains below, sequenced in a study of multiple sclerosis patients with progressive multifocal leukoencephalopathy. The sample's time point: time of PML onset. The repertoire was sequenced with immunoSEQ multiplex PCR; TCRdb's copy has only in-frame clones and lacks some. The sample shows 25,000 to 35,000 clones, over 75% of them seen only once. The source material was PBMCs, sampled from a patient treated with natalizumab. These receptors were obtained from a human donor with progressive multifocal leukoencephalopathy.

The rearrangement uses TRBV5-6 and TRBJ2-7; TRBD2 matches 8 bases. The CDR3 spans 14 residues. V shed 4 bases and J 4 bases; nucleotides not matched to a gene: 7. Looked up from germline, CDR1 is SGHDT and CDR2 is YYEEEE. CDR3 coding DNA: TGTGCCAGCAGCCCCGGGACTAGTGGGTACGAGCAGTACTTC. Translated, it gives CASSPGTSGYEQYF.

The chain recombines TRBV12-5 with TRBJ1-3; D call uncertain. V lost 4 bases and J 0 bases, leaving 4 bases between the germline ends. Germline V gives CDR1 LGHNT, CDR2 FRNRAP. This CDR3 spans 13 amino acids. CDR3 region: CASGSDSGNTIYF. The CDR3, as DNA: TGTGCTAGTGGTTCCGACTCTGGAAACACCATATATTTT.

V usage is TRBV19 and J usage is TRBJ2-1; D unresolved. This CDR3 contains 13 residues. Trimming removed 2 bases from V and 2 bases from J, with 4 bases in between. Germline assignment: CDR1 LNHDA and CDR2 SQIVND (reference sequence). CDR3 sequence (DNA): TGTGCCAGTAGTATAACTACCTACAATGAGCAGTTCTTC. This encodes CASSITTYNEQFF.

CDR3 amino acids: CATSRAGTGVDQPQHF. The CDR3 nucleotides are TGTGCCACCAGCAGAGCCGGGACAGGGGTGGATCAGCCCCAGCATTTT. This chain uses TRBV15 with TRBJ1-5; 10 bases are shared with TRBD1. The CDR3 is made up of 16 amino acids. After removal of 1 base from V and 5 bases from J, the junction contained 5 bases not matched to a gene. Germline assignment: CDR1 LNHNV and CDR2 YYDKDF (reference sequence).

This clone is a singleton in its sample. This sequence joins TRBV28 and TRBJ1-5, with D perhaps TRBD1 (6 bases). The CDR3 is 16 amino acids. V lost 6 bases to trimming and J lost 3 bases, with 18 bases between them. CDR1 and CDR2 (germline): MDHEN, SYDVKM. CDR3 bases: TGTGCCAGCAGGGCGGGCGACAGGCCCTACAATCAGCCCCAGCATTTT. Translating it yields CASRAGDRPYNQPQHF.

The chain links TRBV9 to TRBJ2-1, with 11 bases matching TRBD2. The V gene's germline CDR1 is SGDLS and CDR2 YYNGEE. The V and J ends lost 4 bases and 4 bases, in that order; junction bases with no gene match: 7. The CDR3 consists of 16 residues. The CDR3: CASSSIGTSGYNEQFF. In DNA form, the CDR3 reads TGTGCCAGCAGCTCCATAGGGACTAGCGGATACAATGAGCAGTTCTTC.

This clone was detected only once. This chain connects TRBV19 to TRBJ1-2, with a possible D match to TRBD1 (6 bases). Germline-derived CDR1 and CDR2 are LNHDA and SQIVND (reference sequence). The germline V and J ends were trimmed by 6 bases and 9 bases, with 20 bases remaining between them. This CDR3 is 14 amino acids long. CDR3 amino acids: CASRRDTLPIRYTF. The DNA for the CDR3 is TGTGCCAGTAGGCGGGACACCCTACCTATTCGCTACACCTTC.

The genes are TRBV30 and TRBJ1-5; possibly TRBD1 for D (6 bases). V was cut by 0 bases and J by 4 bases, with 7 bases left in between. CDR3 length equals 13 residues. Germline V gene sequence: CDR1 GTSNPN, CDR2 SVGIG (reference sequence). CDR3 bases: TGTGCCTGGAGTGTAGGGGGAAATCAGCCCCAGCATTTT. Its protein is CAWSVGGNQPQHF.

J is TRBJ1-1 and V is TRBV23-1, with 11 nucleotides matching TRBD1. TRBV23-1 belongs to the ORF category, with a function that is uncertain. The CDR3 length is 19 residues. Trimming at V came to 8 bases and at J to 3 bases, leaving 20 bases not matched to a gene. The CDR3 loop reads CASHVGRDRGGLWDTEAFF. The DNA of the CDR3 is TGCGCCAGCCACGTCGGCCGGGACAGGGGGGGTCTGTGGGACACTGAAGCTTTCTTT.

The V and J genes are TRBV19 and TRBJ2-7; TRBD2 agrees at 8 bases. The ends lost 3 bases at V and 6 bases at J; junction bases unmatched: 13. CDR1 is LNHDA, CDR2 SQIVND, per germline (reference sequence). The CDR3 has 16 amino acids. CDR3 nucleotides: TGTGCCAGTAGTATGGGGCAAGGACTAGCTCCTGGCGAGCAGTACTTC. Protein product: CASSMGQGLAPGEQYF.

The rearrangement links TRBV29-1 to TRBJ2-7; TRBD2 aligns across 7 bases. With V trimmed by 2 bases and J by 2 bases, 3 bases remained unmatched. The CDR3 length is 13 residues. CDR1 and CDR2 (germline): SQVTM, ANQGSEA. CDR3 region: CSVELADTYEQYF. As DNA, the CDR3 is TGCAGCGTTGAACTAGCGGATACCTACGAGCAGTACTTC.

CDR3 coding DNA: TGTGCCAGCAGCGTAGAGGGGGACTCCTACAATGAGCAGTTCTTC. This translates into CASSVEGDSYNEQFF. This sequence joins TRBV9 and TRBJ2-1; D is perhaps TRBD1 (6 bases). This CDR3 is 15 amino acids long. Trimming removed 0 bases at V and 0 bases at J, with 7 bases between. The germline V gene encodes CDR1 SGDLS and CDR2 YYNGEE.

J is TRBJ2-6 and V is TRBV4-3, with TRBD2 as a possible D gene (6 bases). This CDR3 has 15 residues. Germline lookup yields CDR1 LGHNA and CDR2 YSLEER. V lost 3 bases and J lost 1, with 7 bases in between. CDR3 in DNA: TGCGCCAGCAGCCACGGACTATCTGGGGCCAACGTCCTGACTTTC. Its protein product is CASSHGLSGANVLTF.

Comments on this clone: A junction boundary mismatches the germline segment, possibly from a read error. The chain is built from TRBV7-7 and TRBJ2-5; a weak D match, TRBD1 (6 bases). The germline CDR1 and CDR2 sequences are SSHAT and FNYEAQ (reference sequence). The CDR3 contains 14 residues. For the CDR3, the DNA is TGTGCTAGCAGCTTAGACAGGAACCAAGAGACCCAGTACTTC. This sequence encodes CASSLDRNQETQYF.

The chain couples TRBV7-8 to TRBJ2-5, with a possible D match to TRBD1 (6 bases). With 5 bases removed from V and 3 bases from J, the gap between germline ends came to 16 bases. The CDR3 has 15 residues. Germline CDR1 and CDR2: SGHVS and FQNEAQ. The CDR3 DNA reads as TGTGCCAGCAGCCTACGGACAGACCCCAAAGAGACCCAGTACTTC. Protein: CASSLRTDPKETQYF. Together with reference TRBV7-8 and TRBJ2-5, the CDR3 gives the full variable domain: GAGVSQSPRYKVAKRGQDVALRCDPISGHVSLFWYQQALGQGPEFLTYFQNEAQLDKSGLPSDRFFAERPEGSVSTLKIQRTQQEDSAVYLCASSLRTDPKETQYFGPGTRLLVL.

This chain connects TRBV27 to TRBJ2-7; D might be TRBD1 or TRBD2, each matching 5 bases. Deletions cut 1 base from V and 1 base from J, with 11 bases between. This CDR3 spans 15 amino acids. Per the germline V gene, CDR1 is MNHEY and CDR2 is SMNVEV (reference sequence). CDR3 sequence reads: CASSLFSEGSYEQYF. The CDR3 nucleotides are TGTGCCAGCAGTTTATTCTCAGAGGGGTCCTACGAGCAGTACTTC.

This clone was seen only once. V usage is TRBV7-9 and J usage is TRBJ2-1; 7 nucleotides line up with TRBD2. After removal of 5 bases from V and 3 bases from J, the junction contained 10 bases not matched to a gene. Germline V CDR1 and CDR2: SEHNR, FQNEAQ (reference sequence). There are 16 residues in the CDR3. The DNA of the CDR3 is TGTGCCAGCAGCCCCACGGGGCTAGCGGTCTACAATGAGCAGTTCTTC. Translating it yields CASSPTGLAVYNEQFF.

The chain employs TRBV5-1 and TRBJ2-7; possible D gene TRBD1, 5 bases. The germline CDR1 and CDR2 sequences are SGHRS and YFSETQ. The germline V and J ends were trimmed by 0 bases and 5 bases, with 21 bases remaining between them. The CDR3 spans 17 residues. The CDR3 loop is CASSLGPQGAVGDEQYF. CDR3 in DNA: TGCGCCAGCAGCTTGGGCCCTCAGGGTGCGGTAGGCGACGAGCAGTACTTC.

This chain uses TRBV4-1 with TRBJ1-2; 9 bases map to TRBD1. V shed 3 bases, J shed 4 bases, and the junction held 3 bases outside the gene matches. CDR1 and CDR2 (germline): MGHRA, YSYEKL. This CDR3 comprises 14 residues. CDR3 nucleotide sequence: TGCGCCAGCAGCCAGGGACAGGGCACCTATGGCTACACCTTC. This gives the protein CASSQGQGTYGYTF.

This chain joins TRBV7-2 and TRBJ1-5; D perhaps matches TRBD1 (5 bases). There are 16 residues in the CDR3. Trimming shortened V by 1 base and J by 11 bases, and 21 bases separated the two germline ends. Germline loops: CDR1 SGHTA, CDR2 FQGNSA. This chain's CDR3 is CASSLVPGRSKGAQHF. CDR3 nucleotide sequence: TGTGCCAGCAGCTTAGTCCCAGGGCGAAGCAAGGGTGCCCAGCATTTT.

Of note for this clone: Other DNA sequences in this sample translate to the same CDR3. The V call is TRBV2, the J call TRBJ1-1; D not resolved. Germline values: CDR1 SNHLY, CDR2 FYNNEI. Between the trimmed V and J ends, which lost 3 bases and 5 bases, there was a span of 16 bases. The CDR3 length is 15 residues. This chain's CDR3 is CASSDGRLEVTEAFF. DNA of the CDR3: TGTGCCAGCAGTGACGGGAGGCTGGAGGTGACTGAAGCTTTCTTT.

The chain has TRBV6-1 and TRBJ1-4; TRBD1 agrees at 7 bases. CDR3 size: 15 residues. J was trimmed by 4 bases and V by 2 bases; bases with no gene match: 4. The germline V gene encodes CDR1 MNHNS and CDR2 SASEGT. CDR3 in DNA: TGTGCCAGCAGTGAAAACAGGGGAGTTAATGAAAAACTGTTTTTT. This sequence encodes CASSENRGVNEKLFF.

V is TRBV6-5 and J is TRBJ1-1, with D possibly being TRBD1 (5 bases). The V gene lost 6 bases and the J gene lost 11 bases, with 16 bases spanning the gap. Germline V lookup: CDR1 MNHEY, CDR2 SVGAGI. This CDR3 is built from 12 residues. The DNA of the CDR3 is TGTGCCAGCAGCCGAGGGGTAGGGGTGGCTTTCTTT. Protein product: CASSRGVGVAFF.

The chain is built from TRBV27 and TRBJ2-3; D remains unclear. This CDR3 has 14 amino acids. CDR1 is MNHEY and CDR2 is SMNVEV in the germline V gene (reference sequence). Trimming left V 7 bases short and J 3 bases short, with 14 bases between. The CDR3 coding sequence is TGTGCCAGCACGAAAGCCATTACTACAGATACGCAGTATTTT. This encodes CASTKAITTDTQYF.

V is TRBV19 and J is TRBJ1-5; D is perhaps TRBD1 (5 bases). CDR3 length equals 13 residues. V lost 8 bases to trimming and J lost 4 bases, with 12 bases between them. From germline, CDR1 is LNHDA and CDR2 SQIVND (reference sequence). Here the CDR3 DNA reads TGTGCCAGTCGACAGATCGGGAATCAGCCCCAGCATTTT. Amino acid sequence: CASRQIGNQPQHF.

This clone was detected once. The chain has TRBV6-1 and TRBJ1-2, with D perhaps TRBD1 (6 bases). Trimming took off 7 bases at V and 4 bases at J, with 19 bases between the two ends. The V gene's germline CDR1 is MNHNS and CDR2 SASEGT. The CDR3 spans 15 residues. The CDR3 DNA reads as TGTGCCAGCATAGGGGGGGAGGGGCGGACCTATGGCTACACCTTC. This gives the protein CASIGGEGRTYGYTF.

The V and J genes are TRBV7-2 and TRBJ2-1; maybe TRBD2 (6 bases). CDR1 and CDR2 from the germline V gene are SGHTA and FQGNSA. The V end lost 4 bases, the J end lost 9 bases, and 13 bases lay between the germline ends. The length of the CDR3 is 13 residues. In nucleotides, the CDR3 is TGTGCCAGCAGCTCAGGACCCGGGGGTGAGCAGTTCTTC. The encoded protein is CASSSGPGGEQFF.